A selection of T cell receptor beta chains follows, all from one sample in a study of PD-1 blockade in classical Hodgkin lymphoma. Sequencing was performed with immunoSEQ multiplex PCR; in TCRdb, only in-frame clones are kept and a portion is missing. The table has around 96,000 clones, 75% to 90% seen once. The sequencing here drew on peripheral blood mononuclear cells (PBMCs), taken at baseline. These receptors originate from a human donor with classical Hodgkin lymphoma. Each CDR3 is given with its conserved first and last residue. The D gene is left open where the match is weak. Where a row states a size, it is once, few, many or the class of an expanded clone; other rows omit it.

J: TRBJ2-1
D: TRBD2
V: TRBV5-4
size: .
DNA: TGTGCCAGCAGCCTGACTAGCGGGATGGCTGAGCAGTTCTTC
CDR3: CASSLTSGMAEQFF

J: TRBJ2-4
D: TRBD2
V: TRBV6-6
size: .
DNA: TGTGCCAGCAGACCTAGCGGGGAAAACATTCAGTACTTC
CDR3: CASRPSGENIQYF

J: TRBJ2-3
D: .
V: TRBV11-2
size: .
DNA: TGTGCCAGCAGCTTAGAGACTGATCGGGTGTATTTT
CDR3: CASSLETDRVYF

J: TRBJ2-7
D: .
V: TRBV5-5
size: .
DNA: TGTGCCAGCAGCTTGGGGCCGGCATCCTTATACGAGCAGTACTTC
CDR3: CASSLGPASLYEQYF

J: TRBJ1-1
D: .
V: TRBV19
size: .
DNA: TGTGCCAGTACCCTAGTTCAGAGGGGCACTGAAGCTTTCTTT
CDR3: CASTLVQRGTEAFF

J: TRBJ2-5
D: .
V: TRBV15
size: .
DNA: TGTGCCACCGTGGAGGCAGGGCCCCAAGAGACCCAGTACTTC
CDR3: CATVEAGPQETQYF

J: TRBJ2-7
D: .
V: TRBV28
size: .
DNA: TGTGCCAGCAGCCCAACCGGGCCCAAGACCTACGAGCAGTACTTC
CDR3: CASSPTGPKTYEQYF

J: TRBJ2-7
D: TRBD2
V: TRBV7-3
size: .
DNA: TGTGCCAGCAGCTTAAGTCCGGGAGGGCCCCACGAGCAGTACTTC
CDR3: CASSLSPGGPHEQYF

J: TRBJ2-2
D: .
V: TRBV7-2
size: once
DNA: TGTGCCAGCAGCCCACATAGCCCTGTTTCCACCGGGGAGCTGTTTTTT
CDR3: CASSPHSPVSTGELFF

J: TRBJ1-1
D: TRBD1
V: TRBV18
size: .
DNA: TGTGCCAGCTCACCCGGACAGGGTGGTATTGCTTTCTTT
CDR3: CASSPGQGGIAFF

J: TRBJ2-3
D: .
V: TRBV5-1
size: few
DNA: TGCGCCAGCAGCTTGGCGGGTGGGGCGGCCTCAGATACGCAGTATTTT
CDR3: CASSLAGGAASDTQYF

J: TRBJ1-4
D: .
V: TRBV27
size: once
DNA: TGTGCCAGCAGTTTATTTGGGGCGGGTGAAAAACTGTTTTTT
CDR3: CASSLFGAGEKLFF

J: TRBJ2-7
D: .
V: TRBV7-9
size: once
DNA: TGTGCCAGCAGCTTAGTGGGGGCTATCTACGAGCAGTACTTC
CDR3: CASSLVGAIYEQYF

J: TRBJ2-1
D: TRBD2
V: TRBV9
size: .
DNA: TGTGCCAGCAGCCGAGCGGGAGGGCTTTACAATGAGCAGTTCTTC
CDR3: CASSRAGGLYNEQFF

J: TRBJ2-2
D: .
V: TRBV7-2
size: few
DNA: TGTGCCAGCAGCTACAGAGTGGGGACCGGGGAGCTGTTTTTT
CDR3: CASSYRVGTGELFF

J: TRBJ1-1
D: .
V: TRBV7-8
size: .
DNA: TGTGCCAGCAGCCCAGGCGGAGACACTGAAGCTTTCTTT
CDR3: CASSPGGDTEAFF

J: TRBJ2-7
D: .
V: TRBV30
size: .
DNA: TGTGCCTGCAGGGGCCACTCCTACGAGCAGTACTTC
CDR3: CACRGHSYEQYF